One T cell receptor beta chain is described in this entry. Only in-frame clones appear in the TCRdb table, and some are missing; sequencing was by immunoSEQ multiplex PCR. The sample includes more than 450,000 clones, around 90% of them seen just once. Germline V gene lookup returns CDR1 LNHDA and CDR2 SQIVND (reference sequence). Trimming cost V 7 bases and J 5 bases, with 15 bases left between them. This CDR3 has 14 residues. These data are taken from a study of blood T cell repertoires in COVID-19. Study summary: Sample material is recorded as cDNA or gDNA derived from T cells, B-cell-depleted T cells, or PBMCs.

The source is a woman younger than 35 who had recovered from COVID-19. The V call is TRBV19, the J call TRBJ1-5; D call uncertain. The sample was PBMCs or T cells enriched from blood (not recorded which). CDR3 sequence reads: CASNTVYVDQPQHF. The CDR3 DNA follows: TGTGCCAGTAATACGGTTTATGTCGATCAGCCCCAGCATTTT.